This record looks at one T cell receptor beta chain sequence and its context. Its antigen is not known. TCR alpha and TCR beta cDNA libraries carrying sample barcodes and UMIs were produced by 5'RACE using constant-segment primers. TCRdb reprocessed the 5' RACE reads with MiXCR, giving one entry per CDR3 protein. The sample includes 300,000 to 400,000 distinct CDR3 sequences, roughly 15% seen only once; the top ten take 22%. The data were taken from a study of T-cell memory formation after mild COVID-19. As for the study in general: TCR clusters were mostly confined to one donor each.

General study findings and limits: Some responding clones appeared in pre-infection memory, suggesting cross-reactive memory joined.

CDR3 size: 14 residues. The V gene is TRBV21-1, the J gene TRBJ2-7; TRBD1, the table's D call, lacks a check against the DNA. TRBV21-1 is a pseudogene segment. The origin of this receptor is a young man who had mild COVID-19 (a few samples of this study predate the infection). Cell type and time point are not known. Sequenced: PBMCs or a T cell subset sorted from them (not recorded which). In DNA form, the CDR3 reads TGTGCCAGCAGCCCATCCGGGACAGGGGACGAGCAGTACTTC. This codes for CASSPSGTGDEQYF.